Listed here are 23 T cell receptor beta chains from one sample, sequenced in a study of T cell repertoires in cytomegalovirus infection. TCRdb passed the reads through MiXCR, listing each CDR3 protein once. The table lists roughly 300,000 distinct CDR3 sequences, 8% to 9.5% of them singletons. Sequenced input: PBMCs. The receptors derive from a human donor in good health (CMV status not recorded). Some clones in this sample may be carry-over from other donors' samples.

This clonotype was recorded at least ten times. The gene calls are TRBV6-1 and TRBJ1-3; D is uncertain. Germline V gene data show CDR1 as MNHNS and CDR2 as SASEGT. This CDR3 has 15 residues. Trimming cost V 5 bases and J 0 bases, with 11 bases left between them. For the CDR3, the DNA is TGTGCCAGCAGTCCGTTGACGAGCTCTGGAAACACCATATATTTT. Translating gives CASSPLTSSGNTIYF.

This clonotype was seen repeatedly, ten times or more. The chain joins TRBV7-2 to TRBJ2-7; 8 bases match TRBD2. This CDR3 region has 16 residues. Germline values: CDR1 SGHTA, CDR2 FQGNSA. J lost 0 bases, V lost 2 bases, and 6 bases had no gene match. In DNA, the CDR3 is TGTGCCAGCAGCTTACCCAGCGGGAGCCTCTCCTACGAGCAGTACTTC. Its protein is CASSLPSGSLSYEQYF.

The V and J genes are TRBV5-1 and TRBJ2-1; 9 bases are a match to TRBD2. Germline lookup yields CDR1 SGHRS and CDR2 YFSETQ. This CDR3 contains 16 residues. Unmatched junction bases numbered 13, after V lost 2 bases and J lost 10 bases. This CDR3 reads CASSFSLAGLWEEQFF. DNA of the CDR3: TGCGCCAGCAGCTTTTCGCTAGCGGGGCTTTGGGAGGAGCAGTTCTTC.

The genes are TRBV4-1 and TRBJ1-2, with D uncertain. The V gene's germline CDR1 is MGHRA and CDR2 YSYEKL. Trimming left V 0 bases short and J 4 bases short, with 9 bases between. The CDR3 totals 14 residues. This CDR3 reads CASSQEKISYGYTF. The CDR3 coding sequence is TGCGCCAGCAGCCAAGAGAAAATTTCCTATGGCTACACCTTC.

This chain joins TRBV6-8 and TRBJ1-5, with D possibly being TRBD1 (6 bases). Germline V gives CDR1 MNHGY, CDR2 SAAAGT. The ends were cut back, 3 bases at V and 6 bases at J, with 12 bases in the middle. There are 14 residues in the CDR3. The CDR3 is CASSYGGAGQPQHF. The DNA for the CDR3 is TGTGCCAGCAGTTATGGGGGGGCGGGTCAGCCCCAGCATTTT.

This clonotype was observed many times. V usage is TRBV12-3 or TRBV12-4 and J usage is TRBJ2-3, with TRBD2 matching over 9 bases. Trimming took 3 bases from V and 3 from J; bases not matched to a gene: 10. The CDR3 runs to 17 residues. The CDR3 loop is CASSLEVAGVRTDTQYF. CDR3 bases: TGTGCCAGCAGTTTGGAGGTAGCGGGGGTTCGAACAGATACGCAGTATTTT.

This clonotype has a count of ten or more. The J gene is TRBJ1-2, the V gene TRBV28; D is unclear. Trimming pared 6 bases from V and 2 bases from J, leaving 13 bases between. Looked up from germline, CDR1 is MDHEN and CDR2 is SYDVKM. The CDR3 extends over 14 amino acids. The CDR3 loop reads CASRRPNPNYGYTF. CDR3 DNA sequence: TGTGCCAGCAGGAGGCCCAACCCCAACTATGGCTACACCTTC.

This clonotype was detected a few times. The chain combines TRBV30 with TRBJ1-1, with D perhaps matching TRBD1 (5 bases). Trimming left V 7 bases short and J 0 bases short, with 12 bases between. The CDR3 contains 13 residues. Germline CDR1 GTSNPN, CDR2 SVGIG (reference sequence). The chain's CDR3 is CASRRGVNTEAFF. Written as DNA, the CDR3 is TGTGCCTCCAGGAGGGGAGTGAACACTGAAGCTTTCTTT.

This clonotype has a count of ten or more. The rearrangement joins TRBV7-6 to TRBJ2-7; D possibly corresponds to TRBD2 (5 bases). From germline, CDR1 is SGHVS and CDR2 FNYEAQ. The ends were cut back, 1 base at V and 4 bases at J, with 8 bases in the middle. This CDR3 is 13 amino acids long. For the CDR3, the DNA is TGTGCCAGCAGCTTAGGTAGAGGGTACGAGCAGTACTTC. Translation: CASSLGRGYEQYF.

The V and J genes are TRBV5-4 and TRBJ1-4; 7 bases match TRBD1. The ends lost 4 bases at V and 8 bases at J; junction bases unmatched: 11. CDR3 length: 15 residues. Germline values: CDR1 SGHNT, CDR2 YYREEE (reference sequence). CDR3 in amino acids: CASSAGAGGDEKLFF. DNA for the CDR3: TGTGCCAGCAGCGCTGGTGCAGGGGGAGACGAAAAACTGTTTTTT.

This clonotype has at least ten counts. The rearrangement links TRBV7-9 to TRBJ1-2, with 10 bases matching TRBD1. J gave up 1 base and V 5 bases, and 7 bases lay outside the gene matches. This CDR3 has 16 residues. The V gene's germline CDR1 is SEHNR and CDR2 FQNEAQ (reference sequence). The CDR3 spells CASSLGQGTDNYGYTF. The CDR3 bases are TGTGCCAGCAGCCTGGGACAGGGGACAGATAACTATGGCTACACCTTC.

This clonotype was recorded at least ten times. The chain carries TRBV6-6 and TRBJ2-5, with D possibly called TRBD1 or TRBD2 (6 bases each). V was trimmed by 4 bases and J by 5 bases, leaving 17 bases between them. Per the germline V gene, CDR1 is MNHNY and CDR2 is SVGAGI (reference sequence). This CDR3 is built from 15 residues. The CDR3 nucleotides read TGTGCCAGCAGTTTTAGAGGGGGGCGGGACGAGACCCAGTACTTC. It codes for CASSFRGGRDETQYF.

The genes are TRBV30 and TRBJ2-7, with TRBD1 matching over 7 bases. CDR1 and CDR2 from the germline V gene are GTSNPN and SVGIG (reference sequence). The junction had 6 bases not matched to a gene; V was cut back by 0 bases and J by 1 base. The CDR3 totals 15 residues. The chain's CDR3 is CAWSVSRDSSYEQYF. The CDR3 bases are TGTGCCTGGAGTGTCTCCCGGGACAGTTCCTACGAGCAGTACTTC.

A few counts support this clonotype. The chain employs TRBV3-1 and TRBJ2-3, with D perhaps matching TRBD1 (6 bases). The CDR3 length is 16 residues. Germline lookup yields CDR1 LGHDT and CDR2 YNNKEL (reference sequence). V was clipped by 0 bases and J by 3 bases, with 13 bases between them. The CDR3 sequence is CASSQEGQGKTDTQYF. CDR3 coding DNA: TGTGCCAGCAGCCAAGAAGGCCAGGGGAAGACAGATACGCAGTATTTT.

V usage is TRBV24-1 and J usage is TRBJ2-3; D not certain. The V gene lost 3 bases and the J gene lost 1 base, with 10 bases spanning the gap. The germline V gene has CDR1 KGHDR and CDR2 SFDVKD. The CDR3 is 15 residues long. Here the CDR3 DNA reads TGTGCCACCAGTGATGCCCGAGAACGCACAGATACGCAGTATTTT. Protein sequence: CATSDARERTDTQYF.

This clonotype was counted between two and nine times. The CDR3 sequence: CASSQDLGRGGKNYGYTF. DNA of the CDR3: TGTGCCAGCAGCCAAGACCTGGGGAGAGGAGGGAAGAACTATGGCTACACCTTC. This rearrangement joins TRBV3-1 to TRBJ1-2; D gene uncertain. Germline assignment: CDR1 LGHDT and CDR2 YNNKEL (reference sequence). V lost 0 bases to trimming and J lost 2 bases, with 19 bases between them. CDR3 size: 18 residues.

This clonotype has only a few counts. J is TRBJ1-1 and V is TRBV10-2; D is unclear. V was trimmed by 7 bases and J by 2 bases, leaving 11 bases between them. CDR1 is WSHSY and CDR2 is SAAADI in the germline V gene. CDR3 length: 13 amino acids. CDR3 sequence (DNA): TGCGCCAGCACAAGCCGACCAAACACTGAAGCTTTCTTT. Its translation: CASTSRPNTEAFF.

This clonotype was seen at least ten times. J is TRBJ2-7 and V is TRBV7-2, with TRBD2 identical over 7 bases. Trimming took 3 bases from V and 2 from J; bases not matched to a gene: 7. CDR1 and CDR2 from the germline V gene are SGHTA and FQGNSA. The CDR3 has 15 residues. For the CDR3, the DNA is TGTGCCAGCAGCTTCCAGGTGGGAGGGACCTACGAGCAGTACTTC. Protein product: CASSFQVGGTYEQYF.

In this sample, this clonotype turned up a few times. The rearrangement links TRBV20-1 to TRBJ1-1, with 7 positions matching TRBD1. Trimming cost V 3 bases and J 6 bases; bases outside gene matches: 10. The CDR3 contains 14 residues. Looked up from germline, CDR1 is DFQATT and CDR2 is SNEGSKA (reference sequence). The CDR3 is CSARLTGLVPEAFF. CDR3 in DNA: TGCAGTGCTAGGCTGACAGGGTTAGTCCCTGAAGCTTTCTTT.

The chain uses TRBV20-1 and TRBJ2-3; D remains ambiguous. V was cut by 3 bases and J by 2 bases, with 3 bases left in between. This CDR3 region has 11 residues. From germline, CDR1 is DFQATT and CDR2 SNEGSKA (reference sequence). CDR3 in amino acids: CSASSTDTQYF. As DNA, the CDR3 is TGCAGTGCTAGTTCCACAGATACGCAGTATTTT.

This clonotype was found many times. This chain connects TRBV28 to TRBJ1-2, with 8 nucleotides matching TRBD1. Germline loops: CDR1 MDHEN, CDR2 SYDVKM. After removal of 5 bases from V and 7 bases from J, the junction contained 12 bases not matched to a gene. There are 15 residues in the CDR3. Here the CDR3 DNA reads TGTGCCAGCAGTGCTCCGGGACAGGTAGAAGTTGGCTACACCTTC. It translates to CASSAPGQVEVGYTF.

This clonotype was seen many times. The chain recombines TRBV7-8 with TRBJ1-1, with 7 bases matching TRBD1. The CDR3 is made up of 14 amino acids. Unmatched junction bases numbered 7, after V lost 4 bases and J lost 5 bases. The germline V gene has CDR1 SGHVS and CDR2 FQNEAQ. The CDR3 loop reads CASSSQGLWTEAFF. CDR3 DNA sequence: TGTGCCAGCAGCTCACAGGGGCTGTGGACTGAAGCTTTCTTT.

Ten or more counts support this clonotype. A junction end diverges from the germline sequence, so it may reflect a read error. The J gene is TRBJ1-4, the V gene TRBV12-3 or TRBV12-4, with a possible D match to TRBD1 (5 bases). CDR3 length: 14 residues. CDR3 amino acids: CASSLGQGNEKLFF. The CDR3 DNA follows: TGTGCCAGCAGCTTAGGGCAGGGAAATGAAAAACTGTTTTTT.